The clone carrying this T cell receptor (beta chain) was detected once. The antigen remains undetermined. This sample was taken from a study of shared clonotypes between healthy human individuals. Regarding the study as a whole: The study found lower generation probabilities in non-shared clonotypes than in those shared by all four donors. Having only a few donors restricted how much genetic and exposure-history diversity was captured.

For sorted subsets, approximately 200 ng DNA per replicate equaled 30,000 or so T cell genomes. Original data processing: Quality scores were absent from the junction-only immunoSEQ sequences, so filtering differed. TCRdb's copy holds only in-frame clones and misses some; the assay was immunoSEQ multiplex PCR. D and trimming come from the DNA, and the V and J calls and clone size come from that table. Of about a million clones listed, about 80% are singletons. CDR3 length equals 16 residues. V lost 0 bases, J lost 5 bases, and 17 bases lay in between. Germline assignment: CDR1 LNHNV and CDR2 YYDKDF (reference sequence).

The sequence was obtained from a man aged 18 to 29 in good health. Sequencing was done on a sample of memory CD4+ T cells sorted from blood. Indicated subset: CD45RA-negative fraction. The J gene is TRBJ2-7, the V gene TRBV15; D could derive from TRBD1 or TRBD2 (5 bases each). This CDR3 is CATSRDSTRGGHEQYF. CDR3 sequence (DNA): TGTGCCACCAGCAGAGATTCGACCCGGGGCGGCCACGAGCAGTACTTC.